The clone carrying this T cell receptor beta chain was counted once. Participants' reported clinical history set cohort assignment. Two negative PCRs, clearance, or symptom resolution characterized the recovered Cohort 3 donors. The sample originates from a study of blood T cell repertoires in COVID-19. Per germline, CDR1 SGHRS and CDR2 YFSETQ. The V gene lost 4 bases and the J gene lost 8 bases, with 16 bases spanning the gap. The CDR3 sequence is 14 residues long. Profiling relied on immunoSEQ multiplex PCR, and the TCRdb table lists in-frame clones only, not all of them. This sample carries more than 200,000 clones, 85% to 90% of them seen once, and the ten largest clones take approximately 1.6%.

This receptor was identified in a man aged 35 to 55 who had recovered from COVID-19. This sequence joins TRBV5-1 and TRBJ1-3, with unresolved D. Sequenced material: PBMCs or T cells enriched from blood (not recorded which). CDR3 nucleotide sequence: TGCGCCAGCAGCGCAAAGTTTGGCGGGGACACCATATATTTT. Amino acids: CASSAKFGGDTIYF.